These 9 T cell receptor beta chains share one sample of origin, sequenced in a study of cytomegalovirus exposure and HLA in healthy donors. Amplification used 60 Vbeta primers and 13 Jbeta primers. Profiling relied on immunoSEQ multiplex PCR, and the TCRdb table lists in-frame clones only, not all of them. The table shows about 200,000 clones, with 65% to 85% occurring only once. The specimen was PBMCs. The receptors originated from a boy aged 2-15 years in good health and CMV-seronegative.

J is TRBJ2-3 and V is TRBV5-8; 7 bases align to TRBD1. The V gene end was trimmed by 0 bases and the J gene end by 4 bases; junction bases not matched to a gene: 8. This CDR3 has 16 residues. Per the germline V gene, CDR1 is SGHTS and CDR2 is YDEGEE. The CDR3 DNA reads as TGTGCCAGCAGCTTGGTGGCCCCTACAGGGGCAGATACGCAGTATTTT. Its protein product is CASSLVAPTGADTQYF.

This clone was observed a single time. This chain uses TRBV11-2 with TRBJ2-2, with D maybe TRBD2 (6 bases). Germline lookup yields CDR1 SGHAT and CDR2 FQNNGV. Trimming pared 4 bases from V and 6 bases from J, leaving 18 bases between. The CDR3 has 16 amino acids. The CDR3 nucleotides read TGTGCCAGCAGCTGGACGAGACTAGTGTCTGCCGGGGAGCTGTTTTTT. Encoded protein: CASSWTRLVSAGELFF.

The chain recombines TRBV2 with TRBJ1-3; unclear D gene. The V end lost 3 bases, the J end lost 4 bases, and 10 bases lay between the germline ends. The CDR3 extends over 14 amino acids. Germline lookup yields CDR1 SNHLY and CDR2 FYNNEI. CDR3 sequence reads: CASSDSKVGNTIYF. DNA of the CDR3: TGTGCCAGCAGTGATAGCAAGGTCGGAAACACCATATATTTT.

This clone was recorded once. Written as DNA, the CDR3 is TGTGCCTGGAGGACGGGACAGCTCGCGACCTACGAGCAGTACTTC. As protein: CAWRTGQLATYEQYF. The genes are TRBV30 and TRBJ2-5; 7 nucleotides match TRBD1. The end of the DNA aligns better with TRBJ2-7, so the J call may be wrong. The CDR3 runs 15 residues. Germline V CDR1 and CDR2: GTSNPN, SVGIG (reference sequence).

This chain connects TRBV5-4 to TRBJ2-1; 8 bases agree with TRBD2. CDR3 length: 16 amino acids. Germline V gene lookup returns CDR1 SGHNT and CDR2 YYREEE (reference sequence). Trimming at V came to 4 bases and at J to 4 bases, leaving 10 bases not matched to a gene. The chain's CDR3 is CASSPGTRESYNEQFF. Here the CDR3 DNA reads TGTGCCAGCAGCCCCGGGACTAGAGAGTCGTACAATGAGCAGTTCTTC.

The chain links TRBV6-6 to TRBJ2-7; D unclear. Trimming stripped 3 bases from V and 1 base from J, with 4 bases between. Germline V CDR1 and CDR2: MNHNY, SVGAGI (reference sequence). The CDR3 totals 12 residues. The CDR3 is CASSYASYEQYF. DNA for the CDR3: TGTGCCAGCAGTTATGCGTCCTACGAGCAGTACTTC.

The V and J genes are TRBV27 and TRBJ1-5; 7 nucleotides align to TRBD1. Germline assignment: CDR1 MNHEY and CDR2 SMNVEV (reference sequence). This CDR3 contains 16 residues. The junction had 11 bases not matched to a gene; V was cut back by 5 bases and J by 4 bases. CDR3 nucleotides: TGTGCCAGCAGTACATTACAGGGGTTGTGGAATCAGCCCCAGCATTTT. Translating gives CASSTLQGLWNQPQHF.

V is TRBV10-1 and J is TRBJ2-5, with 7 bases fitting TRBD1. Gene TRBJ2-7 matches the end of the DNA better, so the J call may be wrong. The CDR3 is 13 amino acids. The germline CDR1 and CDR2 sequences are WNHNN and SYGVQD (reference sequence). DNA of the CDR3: TGCGCCAGCAGTGGGGACAGCTCCTACGAGCAGTACTTC. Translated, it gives CASSGDSSYEQYF.

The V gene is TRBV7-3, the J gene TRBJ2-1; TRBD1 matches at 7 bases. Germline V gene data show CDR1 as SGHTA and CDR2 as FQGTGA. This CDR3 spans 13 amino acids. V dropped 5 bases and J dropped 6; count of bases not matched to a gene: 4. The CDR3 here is CASSPTGFNEQFF. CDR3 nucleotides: TGTGCCAGCAGCCCGACAGGGTTCAATGAGCAGTTCTTC. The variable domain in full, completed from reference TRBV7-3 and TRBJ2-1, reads GAGVSQTPSNKVTEKGKYVELRCDPISGHTALYWYRQSLGQGPEFLIYFQGTGAADDSGLPNDRFFAVRPEGSVSTLKIQRTERGDSAVYLCASSPTGFNEQFFGPGTRLTVL.